A single T cell receptor beta chain is shown here with its context. This entry belongs to a study of control samples from healthy donors and cancer patients. CDR3 size: 14 residues. Generated by immunoSEQ multiplex PCR, the TCRdb table keeps only in-frame clones and is missing some. The profile covers 170,000 or so clones, with about nine tenths appearing a single time and roughly 2.1% taken by the ten largest. The chain couples TRBV12-1 to TRBJ2-5. TRBV12-1 counts as a pseudogene. This clonotype was sampled from a woman aged 35 to 49 in good health. The sequenced sample was blood. The CDR3 DNA is TGTGCCAGCAGCTTTGAGTCTCCAAAAGAGACCCAGTACTTC. This encodes CASSFESPKETQYF.